This TCR beta chain stems from a study of OX40 agonist ivuxolimab in advanced cancers. Study details: Hepatocellular carcinoma, melanoma, renal cell or head and neck cancer affected the dose-escalation patients.

The germline CDR1 and CDR2 sequences are SGHDT and YYEEEE. The CDR3 loop spans 13 amino acids. V was shortened by 0 bases and J by 7 bases, with 10 bases between the two germline ends. Profiled with immunoSEQ multiplex PCR; TCRdb holds only in-frame clones, not every one. The table includes under 15,000 clones, roughly 80% detected once. The chain is built from TRBV5-6 and TRBJ1-1; a possible D gene is TRBD1 (5 bases). The specimen comprised CD4+ or CD8+ T cells sorted from blood, sampled in a trial of the OX40 agonist ivuxolimab. The receptor comes from an adult with an advanced solid tumor such as melanoma, head and neck, liver or kidney cancer. Here the CDR3 DNA reads TGTGCCAGCAGCTTGGACGATGACAGTGAAGCTTTCTTT. Translation gives CASSLDDDSEAFF.